These 18 T cell receptor beta chains were all obtained from the same sample, sequenced in a study of T cells after yellow fever vaccination. TCRdb independently ran MiXCR on the 5' RACE reads; one entry per CDR3 protein. The sample includes hundreds of thousands of distinct CDR3 sequences, about 12% of them seen just once. The specimen was PBMCs, collected on the day of the yellow fever booster vaccination. These receptors were collected from a man aged 25 to 40 who received the YFV17D yellow fever vaccine.

V usage is TRBV6-2 or TRBV6-3 and J usage is TRBJ1-1; weak D call: TRBD1 (6 bases). Trimming stripped 6 bases from V and 6 bases from J, with 23 bases between. CDR3 length: 16 residues. Germline V gene lookup returns CDR1 MNHEY and CDR2 SVGEGT. CDR3 region: CASSTDRPIQGAEAFF. The CDR3, as DNA: TGTGCCAGCAGCACCGACAGGCCCATCCAGGGCGCTGAAGCTTTCTTT.

This clonotype appeared a few times. This chain connects TRBV5-1 to TRBJ1-6; weak D call: TRBD1 (6 bases). Trimming left V 4 bases short and J 6 bases short, with 29 bases between. CDR3 length: 20 amino acids. CDR1 is SGHRS and CDR2 is YFSETQ in the germline V gene. The CDR3 DNA reads as TGCGCCAGCAGCCGAGGCCGGGACACGGGAACTGTACTGAGTAATTCACCCCTCCACTTT. Its protein is CASSRGRDTGTVLSNSPLHF.

In this sample, this clonotype turned up once. The rearrangement links TRBV10-2 to TRBJ2-5; a possible D gene is TRBD2 (6 bases). The CDR3 contains 11 residues. Germline loops: CDR1 WSHSY, CDR2 SAAADI. Between the trimmed V and J ends, which lost 7 bases and 5 bases, there was a span of 8 bases. CDR3 coding DNA: TGCGCCAGCACCGCGGGGGAGACCCAGTACTTC. Its protein product is CASTAGETQYF.

The rearrangement joins TRBV7-2 to TRBJ2-5; D ambiguous. V dropped 4 bases and J dropped 10 bases, with 16 bases sitting between them. This CDR3 comprises 13 residues. Germline assignment: CDR1 SGHTA and CDR2 FQGNSA. The CDR3 coding sequence is TGTGCCAGCAGCTCCGAGGCTGGTGAAAACCAGTACTTC. Protein: CASSSEAGENQYF.

V is TRBV20-1 and J is TRBJ2-7; D is unclear. The length of the CDR3 is 14 residues. V was trimmed by 3 bases and J by 0 bases, leaving 12 bases between them. Germline CDR1 reads DFQATT; CDR2 reads SNEGSKA (reference sequence). The chain's CDR3 is CSARRGGTSYEQYF. As DNA, the CDR3 is TGCAGTGCTAGGCGTGGCGGAACCTCCTACGAGCAGTACTTC.

The chain links TRBV20-1 to TRBJ2-2; TRBD2 aligns across 8 bases. The V segment lost 0 bases and the J segment 3 bases; nucleotides outside the gene matches: 12. This CDR3 spans 18 amino acids. Germline CDR1 is DFQATT and CDR2 is SNEGSKA (reference sequence). CDR3: CSARDWKVAGGHTGELFF. The CDR3, as DNA: TGCAGTGCTAGAGATTGGAAGGTGGCGGGAGGTCACACCGGGGAGCTGTTTTTT.

This clonotype has ten or more counts. The chain carries TRBV12-3 or TRBV12-4 and TRBJ1-1, with D possibly being TRBD1 (6 bases). The V end lost 4 bases, the J end lost 7 bases, and 7 bases lay between the germline ends. The CDR3 covers 11 residues. The DNA for the CDR3 is TGTGCCAGCAGTTCCAGGGGTGAAGCTTTCTTT. It yields the protein CASSSRGEAFF.

The chain carries TRBV6-5 and TRBJ2-3; unclear D gene. The germline V gene has CDR1 MNHEY and CDR2 SVGAGI. The CDR3 runs to 17 residues. Trimming left V 0 bases short and J 2 bases short, with 15 bases between. This CDR3 is CASSYSTLAGSTDTQYF. The CDR3 DNA follows: TGTGCCAGCAGTTACTCCACACTGGCAGGTTCCACAGATACGCAGTATTTT.

The CDR3, as DNA: TGTGCCAGCAGCCCTAGCGGGAGGATACAAGAGACCCAGTACTTC. This encodes CASSPSGRIQETQYF. This sequence joins TRBV9 and TRBJ2-5; 11 bases align to TRBD2. The CDR3 is made up of 15 amino acids. Germline V gene data show CDR1 as SGDLS and CDR2 as YYNGEE. V shed 4 bases and J 2 bases; nucleotides not matched to a gene: 4.

This clonotype was seen more than once but under ten times. This chain connects TRBV30 to TRBJ1-5, with D possibly matching TRBD1 (5 bases). From germline, CDR1 is GTSNPN and CDR2 SVGIG (reference sequence). The V and J ends lost 0 bases and 5 bases respectively, with 5 bases between them. CDR3 size: 12 residues. Here the CDR3 DNA reads TGTGCCTGGAGTGTGGGGGATCAGCCCCAGCATTTT. Protein: CAWSVGDQPQHF.

This chain uses TRBV29-1 with TRBJ2-1; D call uncertain. The germline CDR1 and CDR2 sequences are SQVTM and ANQGSEA. CDR3 length: 10 residues. V lost 7 bases to trimming and J lost 8 bases, with 9 bases between them. CDR3 region: CSGTSDEQFF. DNA of the CDR3: TGCAGCGGAACGAGCGATGAGCAGTTCTTC.

This clonotype was seen a few times. V gene TRBV5-1 combines with J gene TRBJ2-3; 9 nucleotides match TRBD1. CDR1 is SGHRS, CDR2 YFSETQ, per germline. The ends lost 3 bases at V and 6 bases at J; junction bases unmatched: 5. The CDR3 has 14 amino acids. The chain's CDR3 is CASSYTGTGDTQYF. The CDR3 region has the DNA TGCGCCAGCAGCTACACCGGGACAGGGGATACGCAGTATTTT.

Concerning this clonotype: Just one base apart from a much larger clone, this may be a read error. The CDR3 DNA reads TGCGCCAGCAGCTCGGTAGAAATTAGTAATGAGCAGTTCTTC. Its translation: CASSSVEISNEQFF. The J gene is TRBJ2-1, the V gene TRBV10-1; D remains ambiguous. V was pared by 6 bases and J by 7 bases, with 16 bases between. This CDR3 comprises 14 residues. Looked up from germline, CDR1 is WNHNN and CDR2 is SYGVQD (reference sequence).

This chain connects TRBV10-3 to TRBJ2-1, with 8 bases lining up with TRBD1. There are 13 residues in the CDR3. Per the germline V gene, CDR1 is ENHRY and CDR2 is SYGVKD. The V gene end was trimmed by 6 bases and the J gene end by 6 bases; junction bases not matched to a gene: 4. CDR3 bases: TGTGCCATCAGCTGGGACAGGATCAATGAGCAGTTCTTC. Amino acids: CAISWDRINEQFF.

This chain joins TRBV20-1 and TRBJ2-1; perhaps TRBD1 as D (6 bases). In germline, CDR1 is DFQATT, CDR2 SNEGSKA (reference sequence). This CDR3 comprises 16 residues. CDR3 DNA sequence: TGCTGTTTCTGGGGACATACAGATATCTCCTACAATGAGCAGTTCTTC. Its translation: CCFWGHTDISYNEQFF.

This clonotype was detected only a few times. V and J are TRBV28 and TRBJ2-7; perhaps TRBD2 as D (6 bases). V lost 6 bases to trimming and J lost 4 bases, with 16 bases between them. The CDR3 extends over 14 amino acids. The germline V gene has CDR1 MDHEN and CDR2 SYDVKM. CDR3 amino acids: CASRSGLPGYEQYF. The CDR3 nucleotides read TGTGCCAGCAGATCGGGACTCCCCGGATACGAGCAGTACTTC.

This clonotype appeared many times. The chain recombines TRBV5-4 with TRBJ2-2, with 7 bases lining up with TRBD1. In germline, CDR1 is SGHNT, CDR2 YYREEE (reference sequence). V trimming: 4 bases; J trimming: 3 bases; junction bases outside the gene matches: 6. The CDR3 covers 15 residues. CDR3 sequence (DNA): TGTGCCAGCAGCATCGACAGGGTCCACACCGGGGAGCTGTTTTTT. Translation: CASSIDRVHTGELFF. The full variable domain, its missing parts supplied by reference TRBV5-4 and TRBJ2-2, is ETGVTQSPTHLIKTRGQQVTLRCSSQSGHNTVSWYQQALGQGPQFIFQYYREEENGRGNFPPRFSGLQFPNYSSELNVNALELDDSALYLCASSIDRVHTGELFFGEGSRLTVL.

The chain has TRBV21-1 and TRBJ2-1. TRBV21-1 is recorded as a pseudogene. CDR3 size: 11 residues. The CDR3 bases are TGTGCCGGGTACTGCTACAATGAGCAGTTCTTC. Its translation: CAGYCYNEQFF.